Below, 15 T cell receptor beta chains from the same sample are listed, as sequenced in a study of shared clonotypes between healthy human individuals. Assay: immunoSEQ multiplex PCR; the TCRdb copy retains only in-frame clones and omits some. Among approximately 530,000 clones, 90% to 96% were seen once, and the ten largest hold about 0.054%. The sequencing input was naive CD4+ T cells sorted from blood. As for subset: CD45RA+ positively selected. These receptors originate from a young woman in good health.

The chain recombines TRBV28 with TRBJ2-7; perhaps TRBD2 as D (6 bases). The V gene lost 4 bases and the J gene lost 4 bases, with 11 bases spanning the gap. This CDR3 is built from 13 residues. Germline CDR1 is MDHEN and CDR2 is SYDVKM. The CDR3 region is CASSYTSRYEQYF. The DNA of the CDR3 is TGTGCCAGCAGTTATACTAGCCGATACGAGCAGTACTTC.

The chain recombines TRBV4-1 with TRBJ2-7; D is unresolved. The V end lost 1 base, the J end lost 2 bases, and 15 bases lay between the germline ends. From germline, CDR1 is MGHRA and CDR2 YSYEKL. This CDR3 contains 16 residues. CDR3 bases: TGCGCCAGCAGCCAAGTAACTGCGCCATTCACCTACGAGCAGTACTTC. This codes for CASSQVTAPFTYEQYF.

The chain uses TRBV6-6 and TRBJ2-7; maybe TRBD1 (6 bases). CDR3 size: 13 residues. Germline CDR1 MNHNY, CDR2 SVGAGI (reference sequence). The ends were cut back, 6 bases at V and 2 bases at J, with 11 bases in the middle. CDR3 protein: CASRDRGTYEQYF. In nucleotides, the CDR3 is TGTGCCAGCAGGGACAGAGGAACCTACGAGCAGTACTTC.

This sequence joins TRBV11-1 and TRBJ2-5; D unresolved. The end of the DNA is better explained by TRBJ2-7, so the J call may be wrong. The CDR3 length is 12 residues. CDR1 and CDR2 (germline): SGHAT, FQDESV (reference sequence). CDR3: CASSASSYEQYF. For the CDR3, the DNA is TGTGCCAGCAGCGCGAGCTCCTACGAGCAGTACTTC.

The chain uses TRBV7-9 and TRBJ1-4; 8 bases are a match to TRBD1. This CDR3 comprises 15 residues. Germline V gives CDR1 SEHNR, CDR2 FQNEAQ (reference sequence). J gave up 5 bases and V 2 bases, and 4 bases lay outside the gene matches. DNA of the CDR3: TGTGCCAGCAGCTTAAACGGACAGGGAAATGAAAAACTGTTTTTT. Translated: CASSLNGQGNEKLFF.

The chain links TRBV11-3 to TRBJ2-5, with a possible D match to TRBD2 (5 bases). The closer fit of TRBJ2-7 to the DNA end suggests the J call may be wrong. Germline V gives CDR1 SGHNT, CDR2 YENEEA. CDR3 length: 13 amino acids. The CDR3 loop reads CASSLPGNYEQYF. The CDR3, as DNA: TGTGCCAGCAGCTTACCGGGAAATTACGAGCAGTACTTC.

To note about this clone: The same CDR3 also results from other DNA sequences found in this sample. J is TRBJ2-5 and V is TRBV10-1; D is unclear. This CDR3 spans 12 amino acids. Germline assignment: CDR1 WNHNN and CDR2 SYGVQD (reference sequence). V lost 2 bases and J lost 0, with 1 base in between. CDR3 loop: CASSEDQETQYF. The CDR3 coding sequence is TGCGCCAGCAGTGAGGACCAAGAGACCCAGTACTTC.

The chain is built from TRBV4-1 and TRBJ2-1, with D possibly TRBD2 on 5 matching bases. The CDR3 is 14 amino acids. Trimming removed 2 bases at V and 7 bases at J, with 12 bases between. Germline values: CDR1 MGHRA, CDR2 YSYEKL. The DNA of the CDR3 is TGCGCCAGCAGCCAACCACTAGGGCGAAATGAGCAGTTCTTC. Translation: CASSQPLGRNEQFF.

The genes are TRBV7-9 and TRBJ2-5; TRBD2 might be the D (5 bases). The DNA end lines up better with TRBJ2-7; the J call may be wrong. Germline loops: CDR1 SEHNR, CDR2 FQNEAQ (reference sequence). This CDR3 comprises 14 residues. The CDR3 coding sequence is TGTGCCAGCAGTAGTCATGAGGGCTCCTACGAGCAGTACTTC. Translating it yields CASSSHEGSYEQYF.

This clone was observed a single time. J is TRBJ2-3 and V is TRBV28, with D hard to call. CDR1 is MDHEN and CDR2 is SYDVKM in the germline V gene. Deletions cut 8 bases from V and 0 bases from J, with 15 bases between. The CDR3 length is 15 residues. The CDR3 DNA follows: TGTGCCAGCCAGGTCCTTACTAAAAGCACAGATACGCAGTATTTT. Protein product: CASQVLTKSTDTQYF.

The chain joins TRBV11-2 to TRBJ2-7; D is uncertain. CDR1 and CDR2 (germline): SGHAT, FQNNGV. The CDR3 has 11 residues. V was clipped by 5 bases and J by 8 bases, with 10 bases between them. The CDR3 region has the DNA TGTGCCAGCAGCGCTGCTTGGCAGCAGTACTTC. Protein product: CASSAAWQQYF.

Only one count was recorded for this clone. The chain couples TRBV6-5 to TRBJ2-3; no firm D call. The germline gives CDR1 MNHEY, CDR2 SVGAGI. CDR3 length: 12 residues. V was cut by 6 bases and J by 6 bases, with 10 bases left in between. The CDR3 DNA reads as TGTGCCAGCAGCTCACCAAGGGATACGCAGTATTTT. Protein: CASSSPRDTQYF.

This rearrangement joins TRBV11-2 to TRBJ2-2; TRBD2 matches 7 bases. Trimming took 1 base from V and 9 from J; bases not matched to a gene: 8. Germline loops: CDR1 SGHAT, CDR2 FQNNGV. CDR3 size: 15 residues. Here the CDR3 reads CASSLAGGGSRELFF. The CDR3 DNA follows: TGTGCCAGCAGCTTAGCGGGAGGAGGAAGCAGGGAGCTGTTTTTT. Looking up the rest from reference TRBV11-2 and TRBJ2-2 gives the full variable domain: EAGVAQSPRYKIIEKRQSVAFWCNPISGHATLYWYQQILGQGPKLLIQFQNNGVVDDSQLPKDRFSAERLKGVDSTLKIQPAKLEDSAVYLCASSLAGGGSRELFFGEGSRLTVL.

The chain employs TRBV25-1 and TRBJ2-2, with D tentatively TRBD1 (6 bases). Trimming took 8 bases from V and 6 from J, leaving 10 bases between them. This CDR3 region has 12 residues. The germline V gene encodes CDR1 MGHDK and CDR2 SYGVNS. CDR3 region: CASAKGAGELFF. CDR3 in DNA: TGTGCCAGCGCTAAGGGGGCCGGGGAGCTGTTTTTT.

The CDR3 spells CASSPDSRNQPQHF. In nucleotides, the CDR3 is TGTGCCAGTAGCCCAGATTCCAGGAATCAGCCCCAGCATTTT. The V call is TRBV6-5, the J call TRBJ1-5; no firm D call. V lost 9 bases, J lost 4 bases, and 16 bases lay in between. The CDR3 extends over 14 amino acids. Germline CDR1 and CDR2: MNHEY and SVGAGI.